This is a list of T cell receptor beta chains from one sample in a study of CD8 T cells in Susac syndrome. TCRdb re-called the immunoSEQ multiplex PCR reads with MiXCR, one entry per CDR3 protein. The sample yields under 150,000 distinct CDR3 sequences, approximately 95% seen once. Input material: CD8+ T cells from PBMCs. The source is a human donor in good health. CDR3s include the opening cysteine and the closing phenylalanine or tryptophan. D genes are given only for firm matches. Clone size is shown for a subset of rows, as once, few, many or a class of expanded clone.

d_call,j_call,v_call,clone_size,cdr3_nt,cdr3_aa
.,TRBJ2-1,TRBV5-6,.,TGTGCCAGCAGCTTCCAAATCACCGGGGCCCGAGACGAAAATGAGCAGTTCTTC,CASSFQITGARDENEQFF
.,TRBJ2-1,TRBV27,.,TGTGCCAGCAGTTTGGCTCTATCCGTAAGAGAGCAGTTCTTC,CASSLALSVREQFF
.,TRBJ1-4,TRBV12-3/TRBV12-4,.,TGTGCCAGCCGAGGAGAATATAATGAAAAACTGTTTTTT,CASRGEYNEKLFF
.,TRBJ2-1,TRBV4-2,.,TGTGCCAGCAGCCCCCGGGGCGCAGTCTCCTACAATGAGCAGTTCTTC,CASSPRGAVSYNEQFF
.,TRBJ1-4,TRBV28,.,TGTGCCAGCAGTTTATTAGACAGTGGAACTAATGAAAAACTGTTTTTT,CASSLLDSGTNEKLFF
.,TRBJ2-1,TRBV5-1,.,TGCGCCAGCAGTCTGAAAGTGGCAGAAGACAATGAGCAGTTCTTC,CASSLKVAEDNEQFF
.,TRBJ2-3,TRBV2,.,TGTGCCAGCAACGACAGATATACAGATACGCAGTATTTT,CASNDRYTDTQYF
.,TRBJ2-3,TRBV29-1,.,TGCAGCGTTGAAGATGCAGGGACATTTAGCACAGATACGCAGTATTTT,CSVEDAGTFSTDTQYF
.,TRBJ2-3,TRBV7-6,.,TGTGCCAGCAGCGCGGAACGGGAGAGGACAGATACGCAGTATTTT,CASSAERERTDTQYF
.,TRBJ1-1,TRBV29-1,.,TGCAGCGTTGAAGATCTTGGAGGGCACACTGAAGCTTTCTTT,CSVEDLGGHTEAFF
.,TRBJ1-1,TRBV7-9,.,TGTGCCAGCAGCTTAGGCCTTACTGAAGCTTTCTTT,CASSLGLTEAFF
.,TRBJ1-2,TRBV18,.,TGTGCCAGCTCATCATATGAGGATGGCAGGATCGGCGGCTACACCTTC,CASSSYEDGRIGGYTF
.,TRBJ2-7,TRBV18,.,TGTGCCAGCTCACCACCTGTGACCTACGAGCAGTACTTC,CASSPPVTYEQYF
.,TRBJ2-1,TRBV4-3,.,TGCGCCAGCAGCCAAGTCACAGGCCCTTTCTATGAGCAGTTCTTC,CASSQVTGPFYEQFF
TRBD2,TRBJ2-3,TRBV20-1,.,TGCAGTGCTAGGAAGGGACTAGCGGGAGGGATTAGCACAGATACGCAGTATTTT,CSARKGLAGGISTDTQYF
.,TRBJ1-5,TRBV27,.,TGTGCCAGCAGTTTGGCACCGGGTTTTCAGCCCCAGCATTTT,CASSLAPGFQPQHF
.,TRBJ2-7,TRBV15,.,TGTGCCACCAGCAGAGATCAGGGCAGCTCCTACGAGCAGTACTTC,CATSRDQGSSYEQYF
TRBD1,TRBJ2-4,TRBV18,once,TGTGCCAGCTCACCTGCCGGGACAGGGGCCCTTAACGGCCCCAAAAACATTCAGTACTTC,CASSPAGTGALNGPKNIQYF
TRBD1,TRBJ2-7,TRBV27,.,TGTGCCAGCAGTTTATCCACAGGGGGCGTCAGTTACGAGCAGTACTTC,CASSLSTGGVSYEQYF
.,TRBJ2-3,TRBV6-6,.,TGTGCCAGCAGTTACTCGGGCACAGATACGCAGTATTTT,CASSYSGTDTQYF
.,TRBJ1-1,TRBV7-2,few,TGTGCCAGCAGCTTAGCGCTGGACGGAAACACTGAAGCTTTCTTT,CASSLALDGNTEAFF
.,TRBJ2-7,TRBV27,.,TGTGCCAGCAGTTCAGCCGTCTACGAGCAGTACTTC,CASSSAVYEQYF
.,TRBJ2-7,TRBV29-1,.,TGCAGCGTTGTCGACGGAACCTCCTACGAGCAGTACTTC,CSVVDGTSYEQYF
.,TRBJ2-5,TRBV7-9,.,TGTGCCCTTTTCGGGGGAAATAGGACGGAGCCGCCCCAAGAGACCCAGTACTTC,CALFGGNRTEPPQETQYF
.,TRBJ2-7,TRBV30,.,TGTGCCTGGAGCGACAGTTCCTACGAGCAGTACTTC,CAWSDSSYEQYF
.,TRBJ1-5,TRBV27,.,TGTGCCAGCAGTTTACTAGGGGAGCAGCCCCAGCATTTT,CASSLLGEQPQHF
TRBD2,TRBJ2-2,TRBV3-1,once,TGTGCCAGCAGCCAGTACTATGCTAGCGGGAGCAACACCGGGGAGCTGTTTTTT,CASSQYYASGSNTGELFF
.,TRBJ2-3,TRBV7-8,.,TGTGCCAGCAGGGTTAACATACTAGGGCCGAACACAGATACGCAGTATTTT,CASRVNILGPNTDTQYF
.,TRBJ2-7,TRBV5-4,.,TGTGCCAGCAGCTCTCCACAGGCCGAGCAGTACTTC,CASSSPQAEQYF
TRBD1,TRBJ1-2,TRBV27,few,TGTGCCAGCACCCCAAGAGGGGGCGGCTTCTATGGCTACACCTTC,CASTPRGGGFYGYTF
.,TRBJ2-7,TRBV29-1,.,TGCAGCGTTGTGGGGGGACTGGGGTTCTACGAGCAGTACTTC,CSVVGGLGFYEQYF
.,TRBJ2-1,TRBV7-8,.,TGTGCCAGCAGCGTGACACCGAGCTCCTACAATGAGCAGTTCTTC,CASSVTPSSYNEQFF
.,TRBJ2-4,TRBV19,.,TGTGCCAGTAGTATTTCCGGAAACATTCAGTACTTC,CASSISGNIQYF
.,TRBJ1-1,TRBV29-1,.,TGCAGCGCCTCCAGGCTAGTGGGGACTGAAGCTTTCTTT,CSASRLVGTEAFF
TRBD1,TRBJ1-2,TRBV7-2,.,TGTGCCAGCAGCTTGGGGTTGACAGGGGCCTCATATGGCTACACCTTC,CASSLGLTGASYGYTF
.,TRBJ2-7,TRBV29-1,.,TGCAGCGTTGTTCCGTCCCCATCCTACGAGCAGTACTTC,CSVVPSPSYEQYF
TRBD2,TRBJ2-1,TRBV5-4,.,TGTGCCAGCAGCTTGGGGACTAGCGCTCCCTACAATGAGCAGCTCTTC,CASSLGTSAPYNEQLF
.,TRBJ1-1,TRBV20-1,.,TGCAGTGCTAGAGATGGGGTCGGGGTTGGCACTGAAGCTTTCTTT,CSARDGVGVGTEAFF
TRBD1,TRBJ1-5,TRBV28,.,TGTGCCAGCAGTGACCGAGACAGGGGAATCAGGAATCAGCCCCAGCATTTT,CASSDRDRGIRNQPQHF
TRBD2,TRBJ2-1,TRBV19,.,TGTGCCAGTAGTTGGGCTAGCGGGAGTCGTAATGAGCAGTTCTTC,CASSWASGSRNEQFF
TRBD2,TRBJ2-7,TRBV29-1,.,TGCAGTGTTTGGGGGGGAAACGAGCAGTACTTC,CSVWGGNEQYF
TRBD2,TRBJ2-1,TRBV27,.,TGTGCCAGCAGTTTATATGCGGGAGGGGAGGATGAGCAGTTCTTC,CASSLYAGGEDEQFF
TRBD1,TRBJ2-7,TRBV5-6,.,TGTGCCAGCAGCTGGGACAGAACCTACGAGCAGTACTTC,CASSWDRTYEQYF
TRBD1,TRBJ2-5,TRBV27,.,TGTGCCAGCAGTTTATCCAGGGGGCAAGAGACCCAGTACTTC,CASSLSRGQETQYF
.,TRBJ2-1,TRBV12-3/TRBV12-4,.,TGTGCCAGCACCCCGGAACGGAGCTCCTACAATGAGCAGTTCTTC,CASTPERSSYNEQFF
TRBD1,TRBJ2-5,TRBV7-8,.,TGTGCCAGCAGCTTAGGGGACAGGGGACAAGAGACCCAGTACTTC,CASSLGDRGQETQYF
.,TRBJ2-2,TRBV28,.,TGTGCCAGCTTGCAGGGGAACACCGGGGAGCTGTTTTTT,CASLQGNTGELFF
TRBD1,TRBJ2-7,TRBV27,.,TGTGCCACCAGAACGATGGGACAGGGGATTCCCCAATCGTACGAGCAGTACTTC,CATRTMGQGIPQSYEQYF
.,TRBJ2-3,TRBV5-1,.,TGCGCCAGCAGCTTTCAGGGCCAAGATACGCAGTATTTT,CASSFQGQDTQYF
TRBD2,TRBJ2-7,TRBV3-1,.,TGTGCCAGCAGCCAAGCCCTAGCGGGAGAGTCGGCGCAGTACTTC,CASSQALAGESAQYF
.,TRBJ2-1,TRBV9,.,TGTGCCAGCAGCCCCGGACTGAGCTCCTACAATGAGCAGTTCTTC,CASSPGLSSYNEQFF